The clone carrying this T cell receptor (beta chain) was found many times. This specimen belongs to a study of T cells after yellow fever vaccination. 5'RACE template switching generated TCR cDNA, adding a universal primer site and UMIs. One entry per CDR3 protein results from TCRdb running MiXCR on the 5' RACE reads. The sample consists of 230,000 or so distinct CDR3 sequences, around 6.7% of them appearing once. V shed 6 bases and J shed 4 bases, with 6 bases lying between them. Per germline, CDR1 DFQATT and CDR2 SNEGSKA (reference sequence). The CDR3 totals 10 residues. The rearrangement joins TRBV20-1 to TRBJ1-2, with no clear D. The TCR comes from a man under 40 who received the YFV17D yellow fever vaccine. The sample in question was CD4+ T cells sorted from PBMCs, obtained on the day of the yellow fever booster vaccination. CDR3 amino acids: CSARAYGYTF. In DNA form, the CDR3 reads TGCAGTGCCCGGGCCTATGGCTACACCTTC.